The T cell receptor (beta chain) under discussion was sequenced for a study of regulatory T cells in long-lasting Graves disease. As for time point: persistent/refractory GD, antithyroid drugs over 5 years with positive TRAb. Making the TCR library involved RNA that had been extracted from PBMCs. For TCR beta, libraries came from iRepertoire HTBI primers and Arm-PCR of CDR3 regions. MiXCR was run by TCRdb on the multiplex PCR reads, yielding one entry per CDR3 protein. The repertoire holds 300,000 to 350,000 distinct CDR3 sequences, with around 20% as singletons. About this clonotype itself: This may stem from a read error, because a much larger clone lies one nucleotide away.

The TCR sequence derives from a female donor with Graves disease. This material consisted of peripheral blood mononuclear cells (PBMCs), taken when the disease was refractory, from a patient treated with antithyroid drugs.

The CDR3 is CASSYGGASRHTEAFF. In nucleotides, the CDR3 is TGTGCCAGCAGTTACGGGGGAGCCTCACGACACACTGAAGCTTTCTTT. The V call is TRBV6-9, the J call TRBJ1-1; TRBD1 is a possible D gene (5 bases). The CDR3 is 16 residues long. CDR1 MNHGY and CDR2 SVAAGI come from the germline V gene. The V and J ends lost 3 bases and 3 bases respectively, with 17 bases between them.